Following are 10 T cell receptor beta chains from one sample sequenced in a study of OX40 agonist ivuxolimab in advanced cancers. Assay: immunoSEQ multiplex PCR; the TCRdb copy retains only in-frame clones and omits some. The sample shows under 80,000 clones, approximately 89% of them seen only once. The sample in question was CD4+ or CD8+ T cells sorted from blood, obtained in a trial of the OX40 agonist ivuxolimab. The receptors come from an adult with an advanced solid tumor such as melanoma, head and neck, liver or kidney cancer.

This rearrangement joins TRBV5-1 to TRBJ2-3; D remains unclear. Germline-derived CDR1 and CDR2 are SGHRS and YFSETQ. V dropped 5 bases and J dropped 5 bases, with 15 bases sitting between them. The CDR3 covers 14 residues. The CDR3 loop is CASRKASGRDTQYF. The CDR3 bases are TGCGCCAGCAGAAAAGCTTCGGGTAGAGATACGCAGTATTTT.

The V gene is TRBV19, the J gene TRBJ2-5; D possibly corresponds to TRBD2 (6 bases). There are 14 residues in the CDR3. V lost 5 bases and J 4 bases, leaving 14 bases between the germline ends. CDR1 LNHDA and CDR2 SQIVND come from the germline V gene (reference sequence). The CDR3 region has the DNA TGTGCCAGTAGTCCCGGGACTTTAGGAGAGACCCAGTACTTC. Its protein is CASSPGTLGETQYF. Full variable domain (outside the CDR3, taken from reference TRBV19 and TRBJ2-5): DGGITQSPKYLFRKEGQNVTLSCEQNLNHDAMYWYRQDPGQGLRLIYYSQIVNDFQKGDIAEGYSVSREKKESFPLTVTSAQKNPTAFYLCASSPGTLGETQYFGPGTRLLVL.

The CDR3 coding sequence is TGTGCCAGCTCATTCTATACAGGGGAAAGCGGGGAGACCCAGTACTTC. Protein sequence: CASSFYTGESGETQYF. This chain links TRBV18 with TRBJ2-5; TRBD1 is a possible D gene (7 bases). This CDR3 comprises 16 residues. CDR1 and CDR2 from the germline V gene are KGHSH and LQKENI. V was pared by 5 bases and J by 5 bases, with 21 bases between.

In this sample, this clone turned up once. The chain has TRBV6-5 and TRBJ2-7; unclear D gene. Germline V gene data show CDR1 as MNHEY and CDR2 as SVGAGI. This CDR3 is built from 16 residues. V lost 2 bases to trimming and J lost 2 bases, with 16 bases between them. The CDR3 coding sequence is TGTGCCAGCAGTTACCTTACTTCGACGGTAGCCTACGAGCAGTACTTC. This encodes CASSYLTSTVAYEQYF.

The V gene is TRBV19, the J gene TRBJ2-2; either TRBD1 or TRBD2 may supply D (7 bases each). CDR3 length: 16 residues. V gave up 6 bases and J gave up 0 bases, with 14 bases separating them. Germline V CDR1 and CDR2: LNHDA, SQIVND (reference sequence). The CDR3, as DNA: TGTGCCAGTAGCGCACAGGGGAGGGCGAACACCGGGGAGCTGTTTTTT. Its protein is CASSAQGRANTGELFF.

The chain is built from TRBV11-1 and TRBJ2-5; D may be TRBD1 (5 bases). V gave up 5 bases and J gave up 1 base, with 11 bases separating them. Germline V gene sequence: CDR1 SGHAT, CDR2 FQDESV (reference sequence). The CDR3 has 14 residues. As DNA, the CDR3 is TGTGCCAGCAGCAAGGGGCGGAGCCAAGAGACCCAGTACTTC. Translated, it gives CASSKGRSQETQYF.

V and J are TRBV7-2 and TRBJ1-3; possible D gene TRBD1, 5 bases. Germline V CDR1 and CDR2: SGHTA, FQGNSA. The CDR3 has 17 residues. V lost 1 base to trimming and J lost 6 bases, with 19 bases between them. CDR3 nucleotides: TGTGCCAGCAGCTTAGTCTCTTCGGGGGAATTCTTAAACACCATATATTTT. Amino acids: CASSLVSSGEFLNTIYF.

The chain is built from TRBV9 and TRBJ2-3; D unresolved. CDR1 SGDLS and CDR2 YYNGEE come from the germline V gene. The CDR3 extends over 15 amino acids. Trimming cost V 0 bases and J 8 bases, with 16 bases left between them. DNA for the CDR3: TGTGCCAGCAGCGTAGCCCCAGGATCCCCAAGTACGCAGTATTTT. Translated: CASSVAPGSPSTQYF. The full variable domain, rest sourced from reference TRBV9 and TRBJ2-3, is DSGVTQTPKHLITATGQRVTLRCSPRSGDLSVYWYQQSLDQGLQFLIQYYNGEERAKGNILERFSAQQFPDLHSELNLSSLELGDSALYFCASSVAPGSPSTQYFGPGTRLTVL.

The V gene is TRBV25-1, the J gene TRBJ1-1; D call uncertain. Trimming pared 0 bases from V and 5 bases from J, leaving 13 bases between. Germline assignment: CDR1 MGHDK and CDR2 SYGVNS. This CDR3 has 15 amino acids. The chain's CDR3 is CASSEYGTFGTEAFF. Here the CDR3 DNA reads TGTGCCAGCAGTGAATATGGTACCTTCGGTACTGAAGCTTTCTTT.

This clone was recorded only once. This chain connects TRBV19 to TRBJ2-2; TRBD2 might be the D (5 bases). V was trimmed by 6 bases and J by 6 bases, leaving 17 bases between them. This CDR3 contains 15 residues. CDR1 and CDR2 from the germline V gene are LNHDA and SQIVND (reference sequence). CDR3 in amino acids: CASRPRRGEAGELFF. The CDR3 DNA follows: TGTGCCAGTAGACCCCGACGGGGAGAGGCCGGGGAGCTGTTTTTT.